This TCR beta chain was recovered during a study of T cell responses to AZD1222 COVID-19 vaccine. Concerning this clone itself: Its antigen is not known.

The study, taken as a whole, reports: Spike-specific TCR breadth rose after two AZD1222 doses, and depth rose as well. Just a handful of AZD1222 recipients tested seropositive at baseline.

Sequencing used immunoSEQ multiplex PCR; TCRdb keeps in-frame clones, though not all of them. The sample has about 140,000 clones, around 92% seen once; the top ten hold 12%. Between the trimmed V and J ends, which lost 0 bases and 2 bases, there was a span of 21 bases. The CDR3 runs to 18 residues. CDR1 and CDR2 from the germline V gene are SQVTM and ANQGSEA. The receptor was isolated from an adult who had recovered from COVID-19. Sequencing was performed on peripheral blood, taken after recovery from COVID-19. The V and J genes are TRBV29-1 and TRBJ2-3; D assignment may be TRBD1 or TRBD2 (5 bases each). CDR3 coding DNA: TGCAGCGTTGAAGACTCCGCCGGGTGGGGGTTTTACACAGATACGCAGTATTTT. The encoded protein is CSVEDSAGWGFYTDTQYF.